Listed below are T cell receptor beta chains from one sample, sequenced in a study of blood T cell repertoires in COVID-19. The table came from immunoSEQ multiplex PCR; TCRdb's copy has only in-frame clones and leaves some out. The data show about 280,000 clones, with around 84% seen just once and 2% to 3% held by the top ten. The sample consisted of PBMCs or T cells enriched from blood (not recorded which). The origin of the receptors is a woman in her fifties or sixties who had recovered from COVID-19. CDR3s include the opening cysteine and the closing phenylalanine or tryptophan. Fields, in order: V gene, D gene, J gene, clone size, CDR3 DNA, CDR3 protein. D genes are given only for firm matches. Where a row states a size, it is once, few, many or the class of an expanded clone; other rows omit it.

TRBV30,TRBD1,TRBJ1-4,few,TGTGCCTGTGACAGGGGAGCCGAAAAACTGTTTTTT,CACDRGAEKLFF
TRBV6-5,NA,TRBJ2-1,NA,TGTGCCAGCAGTTACTTAAGGACTGCAAATGATGAGCAGTTCTTC,CASSYLRTANDEQFF
TRBV18,NA,TRBJ2-5,NA,TGTGCCAGCTCACAACGGGCTAGCGAAGAGACCCAGTACTTC,CASSQRASEETQYF
TRBV7-2,NA,TRBJ1-2,NA,TGTGCCAGCAGCCCGGGGGACCTAACTAACTATGGCTACACCTTC,CASSPGDLTNYGYTF
TRBV19,TRBD2,TRBJ2-3,NA,TGTGCCAGTAGTAGTCTAGCGGGGGCGCGAGGGGCGCAGTATTTT,CASSSLAGARGAQYF
TRBV5-1,NA,TRBJ2-7,NA,TGCGCCAGCAGCTATAGCACCTCCTACGAGCAGTACTTC,CASSYSTSYEQYF
TRBV28,TRBD1,TRBJ1-1,NA,TGTGCCATCCTTGACAGGGTGAACACTGAAGCTTTCTTT,CAILDRVNTEAFF
TRBV28,NA,TRBJ1-2,NA,TGTGCCAGCAGACTGACAACCTACTATGGCTACACCTTC,CASRLTTYYGYTF
TRBV28,TRBD1,TRBJ2-7,NA,TGTGCCAGCAGTGGGACAGGGGCCCACGAGCAGTACTTC,CASSGTGAHEQYF
TRBV6-5,NA,TRBJ1-1,NA,TGTGCCAGCAGGCTACAGGGTGGATACACTGAAGCTTTCTTT,CASRLQGGYTEAFF
TRBV18,TRBD1,TRBJ1-1,NA,TGTGCCAGCTCAACTACTGATACAGGGGGGTTGAACACTGAAGCTTTCTTT,CASSTTDTGGLNTEAFF
TRBV10-3,NA,TRBJ1-5,many,TGTGCCATCAGTGAGTCGATTGCAGGGAATCAGCCCCAGCATTTT,CAISESIAGNQPQHF
TRBV6-1,NA,TRBJ1-1,NA,TGTGCCAGCAGTGAAGTGCGGGGGCGGGGGAACACTGAAGCTTTCTTT,CASSEVRGRGNTEAFF
TRBV23-1,NA,TRBJ1-3,NA,TGCGCCAGCAGTCCTAATCCGGCGGGATACTCTGGAAACACCATATATTTT,CASSPNPAGYSGNTIYF
TRBV7-9,NA,TRBJ1-2,NA,TGTGCCAGCAGCTTACCCTTAGGAGGCTATGGCTACACCTTC,CASSLPLGGYGYTF
TRBV5-1,TRBD2,TRBJ2-5,NA,TGCGCCAGCAGGCCCACTAGCGGGGGTGAGACCCAGTACTTC,CASRPTSGGETQYF
TRBV5-1,TRBD1,TRBJ1-5,NA,TGCGCCAGCAGCTTGGGGGACAGGGTGAATCAGCCCCAGCATTTT,CASSLGDRVNQPQHF
TRBV7-8,NA,TRBJ1-4,NA,TGTGCCAGCAGCTTTGGGACACCTAAACTGTTTTTT,CASSFGTPKLFF
TRBV28,NA,TRBJ2-7,few,TGTGCCAGCAGTCCCCGCCTTAGCTCCTACGAGCAGTACTTC,CASSPRLSSYEQYF
TRBV9,NA,TRBJ1-1,NA,TGTGCCAGCTCCCTCGGCGGTGGGACTGAAGCTTTCTTT,CASSLGGGTEAFF
TRBV16,TRBD1,TRBJ1-6,few,TGTGCCAGCAGCCAACGACAGGGGGCACCCCTCCACTTT,CASSQRQGAPLHF
TRBV29-1,NA,TRBJ1-2,NA,TGCAGCGTTGAAGATCTTCGGTTCTATGGCTACACCTTC,CSVEDLRFYGYTF
TRBV7-2,TRBD2,TRBJ2-7,NA,TGTGCCAGCAGCTTCACTAGCGGGGGGACTTCTTACGAGCAGTACTTC,CASSFTSGGTSYEQYF
TRBV27,TRBD1,TRBJ1-5,NA,TGTGCCAGCAGTCCCGGGACAGGGGACCAGCCCCAGCATTTT,CASSPGTGDQPQHF
TRBV5-1,TRBD1,TRBJ1-2,NA,TGCGCCAGCACTTTAGTGACAGGGGAGAACTATGGCTACACCTTC,CASTLVTGENYGYTF
TRBV20-1,TRBD1,TRBJ1-5,NA,TGCAGTGCTAGTCAAGGACAGGGGAGATATCAGCCCCAGCATTTT,CSASQGQGRYQPQHF
TRBV20-1,NA,TRBJ1-1,NA,TGCAGTGCCGACAAAAGCCCGGCGGCTTTCTTT,CSADKSPAAFF
TRBV5-4,TRBD2,TRBJ2-3,NA,TGTGCCAGCAGCTTTAGCGGGAGGGCCTCAGATACGCAGTATTTT,CASSFSGRASDTQYF
TRBV3-1/TRBV3-2,NA,TRBJ1-2,NA,TGTGCCAGCACCGCACGGGGGGGGCGAGATGGCTACACCTTC,CASTARGGRDGYTF
TRBV4-2,TRBD2,TRBJ2-2,NA,TGTGCCAGCAGCCAAAAAACTAGCGGGGGGTTCACCGGGGAGCTGTTTTTT,CASSQKTSGGFTGELFF
TRBV2,NA,TRBJ1-2,NA,TGTGCCAGCAAACCGGGATTCACGGACTATGGCTACACCTTC,CASKPGFTDYGYTF
TRBV29-1,NA,TRBJ2-5,few,TGCAGTGACAGGAGCCAAGAGACCCAGTACTTC,CSDRSQETQYF
TRBV19,TRBD1,TRBJ1-1,NA,TGTGCCAGTAGTATTGGAGGGACAGTCCGGAACACTGAAGCTTTCTTT,CASSIGGTVRNTEAFF
TRBV7-9,TRBD1,TRBJ1-1,NA,TGTGCCAGCAGCTGGGACAGGGGAGAAGCTTTCTTT,CASSWDRGEAFF
TRBV11-2,TRBD1,TRBJ1-1,NA,TGTGCCAGCAGCTTCGACAGGGGAAACACTGAAGCTTTCTTT,CASSFDRGNTEAFF
TRBV2,NA,TRBJ2-4,NA,TGTGCCAGCAGCGGATCTGCGGGAAAAAACATTCAGTACTTC,CASSGSAGKNIQYF
TRBV5-6,NA,TRBJ1-2,NA,TGTGCCAGCAGCTCTACCTGGTGGGGCTACACCTTC,CASSSTWWGYTF
TRBV7-6,NA,TRBJ1-3,NA,TGTGCCAGCAGCTTATCGTGGAGGGGCTCTGGAAACACCATATATTTT,CASSLSWRGSGNTIYF
TRBV29-1,NA,TRBJ1-2,NA,TGCAGCATCCCCAGGGGTGCTGGTGGCTACACCTTC,CSIPRGAGGYTF
TRBV6-5,NA,TRBJ1-3,NA,TGTGCCATTTCTCGTCCCGGCTCTGGAAACACCATATATTTT,CAISRPGSGNTIYF
TRBV4-1,TRBD1,TRBJ1-5,NA,TGCGCCAGCAGCCAACAGGGGGCTCGCTTAAATCAGCCCCAGCATTTT,CASSQQGARLNQPQHF
TRBV7-6,NA,TRBJ1-2,NA,TGTGCCAGCAGCCGAACTGTCCGGGAACATGGCTACACCTTC,CASSRTVREHGYTF
TRBV5-6,TRBD2,TRBJ2-7,NA,TGTGCCAGCAGCTTCAGGACTAGCGGGAGTGACGAGCAGTACTTC,CASSFRTSGSDEQYF
TRBV6-1,NA,TRBJ2-7,NA,TGTGCCAGCAGTGAGGGCTACTACGAGCAGTACTTC,CASSEGYYEQYF
TRBV7-8,NA,TRBJ1-3,NA,TGTGCCAGCAGCTTAGGAGCGATTCGAAACACCATATATTTT,CASSLGAIRNTIYF
TRBV4-1,TRBD1,TRBJ1-2,NA,TGCGCCAGCAGCCAACTGATCGCCGGGACAGCTAACTATGGCTACACCTTC,CASSQLIAGTANYGYTF
TRBV6-1,NA,TRBJ1-3,NA,TGTGCCAGCAGTGCCCATTACCAGACAGCGAGCTCTGGAAACACCATATATTTT,CASSAHYQTASSGNTIYF
TRBV18,TRBD1,TRBJ1-1,NA,TGTGCCAGCTCACCAAGGACAGGCGAGAACACTGAAGCTTTCTTT,CASSPRTGENTEAFF
TRBV2,NA,TRBJ1-5,NA,TGTGCCAGCAGTGATTGGGCTAGCAATCAGCCCCAGCATTTT,CASSDWASNQPQHF
TRBV29-1,NA,TRBJ2-7,NA,TGCAGCGTTGAAAGGCGTAAAAGGGGAGGCTACGAGCAGTACTTC,CSVERRKRGGYEQYF
TRBV4-1,TRBD1,TRBJ1-6,NA,TGCGCCAGCAGCCAACTCGGGACAGGGGTCCCTCTCCACTTT,CASSQLGTGVPLHF
TRBV28,NA,TRBJ1-5,NA,TGTGCCAGCACCAGGTGGGCGGGCAGAGGCAATCAGCCCCAGCATTTT,CASTRWAGRGNQPQHF
TRBV5-1,NA,TRBJ1-2,NA,TGCGCCAGCAGCTTAGGACACATTAACTATGGCTACACCTTC,CASSLGHINYGYTF
TRBV30,TRBD1,TRBJ2-7,NA,TGTGCCTGGAGTGTACGACAGGGGGCTCTCTCTCGCGAGCAGTACTTC,CAWSVRQGALSREQYF
TRBV5-1,TRBD2,TRBJ2-2,once,TGCGCCAGCAGCTTGCTAGCGGGGGCCGCCGGGGAGCTGTTTTTT,CASSLLAGAAGELFF
TRBV24-1,NA,TRBJ2-7,NA,TGTGCCACCAGTGAGTACACGGGGAAGCAGTACTTC,CATSEYTGKQYF